Presented here are 11 T cell receptor beta chains from one specimen sequenced in a study of blood T cell repertoires in COVID-19 (dated by TCRdb to between 2020 and 2021). Libraries came from the immunoSEQ multiplex PCR assay. TCRdb retrieved this table from immuneACCESS and kept in-frame rearrangements only. Not all clones are present; in checked studies, unresolved V genes account for under half, and no reason is known for the remainder. The sample profile shows 80,000 to 100,000 clones; roughly 87% of them were found once. The ten largest clonotypes hold more than 4.5% of the sample. Material: peripheral blood. These TCRs come from a man between 70 and 80 years old with acute or convalescent COVID-19.

This clone was seen a handful of times. This chain joins TRBV6-5 and TRBJ1-6; 7 bases align to TRBD1. Looked up from germline, CDR1 is MNHEY and CDR2 is SVGAGI. This CDR3 comprises 14 residues. With 2 bases clipped from V and 8 bases from J, the junction kept 3 bases outside the gene matches. CDR3 region: CASSYQGGYSPLHF. CDR3 sequence (DNA): TGTGCCAGCAGTTACCAGGGGGGTTATTCACCCCTCCACTTT.

CDR3 sequence reads: CAWSGTGINEQFF. The CDR3 DNA sequence: TGTGCCTGGAGCGGGACAGGGATAAATGAGCAGTTCTTC. The chain has TRBV30 and TRBJ2-1, with 9 positions matching TRBD1. The trim removed 3 bases at V and 7 bases at J, leaving 4 bases unmatched. This CDR3 region has 13 residues. Germline CDR1 reads GTSNPN; CDR2 reads SVGIG (reference sequence).

Only one count was recorded for this clone. The chain uses TRBV2 and TRBJ1-2; TRBD1 is a possible D gene (6 bases). V was pared by 5 bases and J by 7 bases, with 29 bases between. Per germline, CDR1 SNHLY and CDR2 FYNNEI. The CDR3 extends over 18 amino acids. In DNA form, the CDR3 reads TGTGCCAGCAGTCCGACTAACCCCCAGGGGCTAACGGCATCTGGCTACACCTTC. This codes for CASSPTNPQGLTASGYTF. Full variable domain (missing parts from reference TRBV2 and TRBJ1-2): EPEVTQTPSHQVTQMGQEVILRCVPISNHLYFYWYRQILGQKVEFLVSFYNNEISEKSEIFDDQFSVERPDGSNFTLKIRSTKLEDSAMYFCASSPTNPQGLTASGYTFGSGTRLTVV.

The CDR3: CASSLAGYTEAFF. The DNA for the CDR3 is TGTGCCAGCAGCTTGGCAGGGTACACTGAAGCTTTCTTT. V gene TRBV5-6 combines with J gene TRBJ1-1, with D perhaps matching TRBD1 (5 bases). The CDR3 spans 13 residues. CDR1 is SGHDT, CDR2 YYEEEE, per germline. The V end was cut by 0 bases, the J end by 3 bases, with 6 bases between.

The V call is TRBV3-1 (or the pseudogene TRBV3-2), the J call TRBJ1-2; tentative D call: TRBD1 (6 bases). Trimming cost V 1 base and J 4 bases, with 13 bases left between them. The germline gives CDR1 LGHDT, CDR2 YNNKEL (reference sequence). The CDR3 is 15 residues long. CDR3 residues: CASSQGGGQTYGYTF. The CDR3 DNA sequence: TGTGCCAGCAGCCAAGGAGGGGGACAAACCTATGGCTACACCTTC.

The CDR3 DNA reads as TGTGCCAGCAGTTTCCAACAGGGACATAATGAAAAACTGTTTTTT. It translates to CASSFQQGHNEKLFF. The gene calls are TRBV28 and TRBJ1-4; the D gene is possibly TRBD1 (6 bases). Germline CDR1 is MDHEN and CDR2 is SYDVKM. This CDR3 has 15 residues. V was cut by 3 bases and J by 4 bases, with 12 bases left in between. The full variable domain, its missing parts supplied by reference TRBV28 and TRBJ1-4, is DVKVTQSSRYLVKRTGEKVFLECVQDMDHENMFWYRQDPGLGLRLIYFSYDVKMKEKGDIPEGYSVSREKKERFSLILESASTNQTSMYLCASSFQQGHNEKLFFGSGTQLSVL.

The chain uses TRBV10-2 and TRBJ2-5, with 8 bases aligning to TRBD2. Germline CDR1 and CDR2: WSHSY and SAAADI. Germline trimming cut 6 bases from V and 4 bases from J; bases unmatched to any gene: 10. CDR3 size: 15 residues. The CDR3 DNA reads TGCGCCAGCAGGTTAAGCGGGGGAAACGGAGAGACCCAGTACTTC. The encoded protein is CASRLSGGNGETQYF.

The rearrangement links TRBV7-3 to TRBJ2-2; no clear D gene. Germline V gives CDR1 SGHTA, CDR2 FQGTGA. The CDR3 has 14 residues. Trimming left V 1 base short and J 2 bases short, with 5 bases between. The CDR3 sequence: CASSLNRNTGELFF. CDR3 sequence (DNA): TGTGCCAGCAGCTTAAACAGAAACACCGGGGAGCTGTTTTTT.

V gene TRBV6-6 combines with J gene TRBJ1-1; TRBD1 matches at 7 bases. Looked up from germline, CDR1 is MNHNY and CDR2 is SVGAGI (reference sequence). The CDR3 is 15 residues long. The ends lost 2 bases at V and 7 bases at J; junction bases unmatched: 10. Written as DNA, the CDR3 is TGTGCCAGCAGTTACCCCGGACAGGCCACCCTTGAAGCTTTCTTT. Residues: CASSYPGQATLEAFF.

The chain is built from TRBV19 and TRBJ1-5; 9 bases align to TRBD1. From germline, CDR1 is LNHDA and CDR2 SQIVND (reference sequence). The CDR3 is 15 residues long. J gave up 2 bases and V 6 bases, and 5 bases lay outside the gene matches. This CDR3 is CASSMGQGGNQPQHF. The CDR3 DNA reads as TGTGCCAGTAGCATGGGACAGGGTGGCAATCAGCCCCAGCATTTT. Full variable domain (rest looked up from reference TRBV19 and TRBJ1-5): DGGITQSPKYLFRKEGQNVTLSCEQNLNHDAMYWYRQDPGQGLRLIYYSQIVNDFQKGDIAEGYSVSREKKESFPLTVTSAQKNPTAFYLCASSMGQGGNQPQHFGDGTRLSIL.

This chain uses TRBV28 with TRBJ1-1, with D tentatively TRBD1 (5 bases). The CDR3 consists of 13 residues. Trimming left V 4 bases short and J 8 bases short, with 14 bases between. Germline V CDR1 and CDR2: MDHEN, SYDVKM. CDR3 in amino acids: CASSSGLALEAFF. The CDR3 coding sequence is TGTGCCAGCAGTTCAGGGCTGGCTCTCGAAGCTTTCTTT.